Presented here are 10 T cell receptor beta chains from one specimen sequenced in a study of early T cells in non-severe SARS-CoV-2 infection. One entry per CDR3 protein results from TCRdb running MiXCR on the 5' RACE reads. Among 85,000 to 90,000 distinct CDR3 sequences listed, roughly 15% were seen once. Material for sequencing was whole blood. The receptors were sampled from an adult who was a healthcare worker with PCR-confirmed SARS-CoV-2 infection or an uninfected control (not recorded which).

CDR3 sequence (DNA): TGTGCCAGCAGCGTCGACAGGACTTACTATGGCTACACCTTC. The encoded protein is CASSVDRTYYGYTF. This chain uses TRBV9 with TRBJ1-2; perhaps TRBD1 as D (6 bases). In germline, CDR1 is SGDLS, CDR2 YYNGEE. The CDR3 has 14 residues. Between the trimmed V and J ends, which lost 2 bases and 3 bases, there was a span of 11 bases.

The chain combines TRBV10-3 with TRBJ2-7; D is possibly TRBD1 (5 bases). CDR1 ENHRY and CDR2 SYGVKD come from the germline V gene. CDR3 length equals 13 residues. The V and J ends lost 10 bases and 0 bases respectively, with 13 bases between them. The CDR3 nucleotides are TGTGCCACTGCGGACACTTACTCCTACGAGCAGTACGTC. Translation: CATADTYSYEQYV.

This clonotype showed up just a few times. The chain employs TRBV5-1 and TRBJ1-1, with TRBD1 matching over 8 bases. V was clipped by 3 bases and J by 5 bases; unmatched bases: 9. The CDR3 has 15 residues. Looked up from germline, CDR1 is SGHRS and CDR2 is YFSETQ. The CDR3 nucleotides read TGCGCCAGCAGCTGGACAGGGTCACGCGGGACTGAAGCTTTCTTT. This sequence encodes CASSWTGSRGTEAFF.

This clonotype was counted a few times. The chain is built from TRBV2 and TRBJ1-2; weak D call: TRBD1 (5 bases). V was trimmed by 11 bases and J by 2 bases, leaving 15 bases between them. Germline V gives CDR1 SNHLY, CDR2 FYNNEI. The CDR3 is 13 amino acids. DNA of the CDR3: TGTGCCTCCGACCGGGACCACAACTATGGCTACACCTTC. As protein: CASDRDHNYGYTF.

The rearrangement uses TRBV3-1 and TRBJ1-5; no firm D call. The CDR3 sequence is 14 residues long. Trimming removed 2 bases at V and 1 base at J, with 6 bases between. Germline V gene data show CDR1 as LGHDT and CDR2 as YNNKEL (reference sequence). In nucleotides, the CDR3 is TGTGCCAGCAGCCAAACCCAGAGCAATCAGCCCCAGCATTTT. This codes for CASSQTQSNQPQHF.

The V gene is TRBV3-1, the J gene TRBJ1-5; D gene ambiguous. The CDR3 is made up of 15 amino acids. The germline V gene has CDR1 LGHDT and CDR2 YNNKEL (reference sequence). V was shortened by 2 bases and J by 4 bases, with 12 bases between the two germline ends. Here the CDR3 DNA reads TGTGCCAGCAGCCAATCATTAGGGCTGAATCAGCCCCAGCATTTT. This gives the protein CASSQSLGLNQPQHF.

V usage is TRBV7-6 and J usage is TRBJ2-1; TRBD2 matches at 11 bases. V lost 0 bases, J lost 5 bases, and 6 bases stayed unmatched. CDR3 length equals 17 residues. Germline values: CDR1 SGHVS, CDR2 FNYEAQ. The CDR3 loop reads CASSLASTSGGDNEQFF. The CDR3 DNA reads TGTGCCAGCAGCTTAGCCAGTACTAGCGGGGGTGACAATGAGCAGTTCTTC.

This clonotype was detected only a few times. The V call is TRBV30, the J call TRBJ2-5, with D tentatively TRBD2 (5 bases). V lost 1 base and J lost 4, with 16 bases in between. This CDR3 is 15 amino acids long. Looked up from germline, CDR1 is GTSNPN and CDR2 is SVGIG (reference sequence). In DNA form, the CDR3 reads TGTGCCTGGAGTGGTTCATGGACTCCAGGAGAGACCCAGTACTTC. Translating gives CAWSGSWTPGETQYF.

This clonotype has only a few counts. The chain links TRBV15 to TRBJ2-7; 7 bases fit TRBD1. The CDR3 spans 17 residues. The germline gives CDR1 LNHNV, CDR2 YYDKDF (reference sequence). Unmatched junction bases numbered 13, after V lost 3 bases and J lost 2 bases. CDR3: CATSSVSGTENPYEQYV. The CDR3 DNA follows: TGTGCCACCAGCAGTGTCTCCGGGACAGAAAACCCCTACGAGCAGTACGTC.

This clonotype has only a few counts. The genes are TRBV6-6 and TRBJ1-2, with 9 bases aligning to TRBD1. This CDR3 has 18 amino acids. Per the germline V gene, CDR1 is MNHNY and CDR2 is SVGAGI (reference sequence). V lost 4 bases and J lost 0; bases outside the gene matches: 12. The CDR3 bases are TGTGCCAGCAGTTCGAGGCAGGGACAGGGCCATACTAACTATGGCTACACCTTC. Translating gives CASSSRQGQGHTNYGYTF.